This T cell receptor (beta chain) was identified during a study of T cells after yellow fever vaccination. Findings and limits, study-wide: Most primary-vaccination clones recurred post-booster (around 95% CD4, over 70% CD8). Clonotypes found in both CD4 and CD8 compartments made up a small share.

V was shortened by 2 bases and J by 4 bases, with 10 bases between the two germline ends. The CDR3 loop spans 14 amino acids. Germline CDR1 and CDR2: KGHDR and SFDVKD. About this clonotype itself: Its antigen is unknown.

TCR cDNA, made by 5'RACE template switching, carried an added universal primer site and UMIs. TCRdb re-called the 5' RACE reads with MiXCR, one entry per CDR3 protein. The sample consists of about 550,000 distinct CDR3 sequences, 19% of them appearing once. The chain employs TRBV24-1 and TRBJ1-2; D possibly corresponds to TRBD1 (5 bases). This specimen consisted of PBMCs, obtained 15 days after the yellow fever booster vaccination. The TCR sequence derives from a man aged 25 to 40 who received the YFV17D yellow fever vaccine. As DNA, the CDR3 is TGTGCCACCAGTGATTGGGGACGGACCTATGGCTACACCTTC. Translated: CATSDWGRTYGYTF.